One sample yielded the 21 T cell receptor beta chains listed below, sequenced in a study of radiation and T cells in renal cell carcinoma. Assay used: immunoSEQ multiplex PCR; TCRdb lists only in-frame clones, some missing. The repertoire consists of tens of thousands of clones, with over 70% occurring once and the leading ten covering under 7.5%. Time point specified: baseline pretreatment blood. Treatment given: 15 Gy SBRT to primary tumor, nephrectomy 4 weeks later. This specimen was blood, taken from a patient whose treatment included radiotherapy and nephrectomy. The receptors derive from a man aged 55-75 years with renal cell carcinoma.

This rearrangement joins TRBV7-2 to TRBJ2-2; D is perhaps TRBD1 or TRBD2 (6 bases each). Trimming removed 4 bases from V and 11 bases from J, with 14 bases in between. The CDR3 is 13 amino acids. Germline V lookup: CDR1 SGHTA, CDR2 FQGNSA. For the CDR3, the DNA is TGTGCCAGCAGCTCGATGGGGGCGGGAGAGCTGTTTTTT. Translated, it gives CASSSMGAGELFF.

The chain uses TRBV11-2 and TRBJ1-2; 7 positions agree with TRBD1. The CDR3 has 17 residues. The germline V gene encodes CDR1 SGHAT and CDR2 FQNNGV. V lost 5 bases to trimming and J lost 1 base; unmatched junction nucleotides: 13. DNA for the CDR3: TGTGCCAGCAGCCCCCGACAGGGAAGGGGGAATAACTATGGCTACACCTTC. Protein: CASSPRQGRGNNYGYTF.

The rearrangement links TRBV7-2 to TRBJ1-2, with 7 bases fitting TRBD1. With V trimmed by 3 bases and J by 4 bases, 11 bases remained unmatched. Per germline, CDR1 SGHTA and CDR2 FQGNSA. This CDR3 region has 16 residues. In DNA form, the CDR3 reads TGTGCCAGCAGCTTGCATCGGGACAGCCCTGCCTATGGCTACACCTTC. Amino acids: CASSLHRDSPAYGYTF. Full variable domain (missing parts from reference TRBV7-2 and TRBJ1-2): GAGVSQSPSNKVTEKGKDVELRCDPISGHTALYWYRQSLGQGLEFLIYFQGNSAPDKSGLPSDRFSAERTGGSVSTLTIQRTQQEDSAVYLCASSLHRDSPAYGYTFGSGTRLTVV.

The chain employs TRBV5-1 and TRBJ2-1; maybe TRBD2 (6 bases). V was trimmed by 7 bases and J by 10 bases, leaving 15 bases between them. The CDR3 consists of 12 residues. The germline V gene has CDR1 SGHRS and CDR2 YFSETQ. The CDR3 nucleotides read TGCGCCAGCGTCACGGGGGATTTAGAGCAGTTCTTC. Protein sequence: CASVTGDLEQFF.

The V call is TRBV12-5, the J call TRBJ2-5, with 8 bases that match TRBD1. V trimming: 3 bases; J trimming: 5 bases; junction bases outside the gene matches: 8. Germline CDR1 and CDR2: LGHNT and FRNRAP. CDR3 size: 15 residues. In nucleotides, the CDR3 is TGTGCTAGTGGTTTCCCAGACAGGGGCCGGGAGACCCAGTACTTC. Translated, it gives CASGFPDRGRETQYF.

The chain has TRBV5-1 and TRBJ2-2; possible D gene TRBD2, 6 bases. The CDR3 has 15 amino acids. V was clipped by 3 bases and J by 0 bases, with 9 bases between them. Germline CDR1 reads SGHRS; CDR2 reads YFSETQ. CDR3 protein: CASSYGTANTGELFF. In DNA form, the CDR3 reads TGCGCCAGCAGCTACGGGACTGCGAACACCGGGGAGCTGTTTTTT. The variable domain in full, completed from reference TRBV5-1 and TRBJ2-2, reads KAGVTQTPRYLIKTRGQQVTLSCSPISGHRSVSWYQQTPGQGLQFLFEYFSETQRNKGNFPGRFSGRQFSNSRSEMNVSTLELGDSALYLCASSYGTANTGELFFGEGSRLTVL.

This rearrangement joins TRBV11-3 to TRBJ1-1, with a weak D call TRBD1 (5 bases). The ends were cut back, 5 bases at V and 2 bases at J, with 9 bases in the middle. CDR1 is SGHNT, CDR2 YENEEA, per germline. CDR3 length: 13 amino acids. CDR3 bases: TGTGCCAGCAGCGGACAACCAAACACTGAAGCTTTCTTT. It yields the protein CASSGQPNTEAFF. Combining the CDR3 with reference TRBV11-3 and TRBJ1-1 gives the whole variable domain EAGVVQSPRYKIIEKKQPVAFWCNPISGHNTLYWYLQNLGQGPELLIRYENEEAVDDSQLPKDRFSAERLKGVDSTLKIQPAELGDSAVYLCASSGQPNTEAFFGQGTRLTVV.

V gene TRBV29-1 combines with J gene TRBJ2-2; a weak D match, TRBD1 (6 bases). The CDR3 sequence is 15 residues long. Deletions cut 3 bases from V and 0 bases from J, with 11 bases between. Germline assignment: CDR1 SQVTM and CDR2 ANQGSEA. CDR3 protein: CSVETGLANTGELFF. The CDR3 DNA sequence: TGCAGCGTTGAGACAGGACTCGCGAACACCGGGGAGCTGTTTTTT.

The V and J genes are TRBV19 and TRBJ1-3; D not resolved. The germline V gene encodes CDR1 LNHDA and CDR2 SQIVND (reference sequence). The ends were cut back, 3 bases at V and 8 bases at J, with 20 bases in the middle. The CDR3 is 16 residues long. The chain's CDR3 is CASSILIGVGGDTIYF. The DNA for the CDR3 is TGTGCCAGTAGTATTTTAATCGGCGTTGGAGGAGACACCATATATTTT.

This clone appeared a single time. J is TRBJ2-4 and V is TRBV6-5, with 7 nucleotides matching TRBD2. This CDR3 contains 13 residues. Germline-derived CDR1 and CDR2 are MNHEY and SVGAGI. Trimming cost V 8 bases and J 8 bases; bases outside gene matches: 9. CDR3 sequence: CASGRGIGDIQYF. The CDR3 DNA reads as TGTGCCAGCGGGCGGGGGATTGGGGACATTCAGTACTTC.

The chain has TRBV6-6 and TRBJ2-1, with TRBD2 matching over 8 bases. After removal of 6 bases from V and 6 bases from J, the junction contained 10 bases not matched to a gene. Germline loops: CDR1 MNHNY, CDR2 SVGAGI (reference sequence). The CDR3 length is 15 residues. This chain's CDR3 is CASSPIAGSPNEQFF. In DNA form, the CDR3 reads TGTGCCAGCAGCCCTATAGCGGGATCACCCAATGAGCAGTTCTTC.

The CDR3 here is CASSPDSSSYNSPLHF. CDR3 in DNA: TGCGCCAGCAGCCCGGACAGTAGCTCCTATAATTCACCCCTCCACTTT. The rearrangement uses TRBV5-1 and TRBJ1-6; possibly TRBD1 for D (6 bases). The CDR3 is 16 amino acids. Trimming stripped 4 bases from V and 0 bases from J, with 11 bases between. CDR1 is SGHRS and CDR2 is YFSETQ in the germline V gene. Together with reference TRBV5-1 and TRBJ1-6, the CDR3 gives the full variable domain: KAGVTQTPRYLIKTRGQQVTLSCSPISGHRSVSWYQQTPGQGLQFLFEYFSETQRNKGNFPGRFSGRQFSNSRSEMNVSTLELGDSALYLCASSPDSSSYNSPLHFGNGTRLTVT.

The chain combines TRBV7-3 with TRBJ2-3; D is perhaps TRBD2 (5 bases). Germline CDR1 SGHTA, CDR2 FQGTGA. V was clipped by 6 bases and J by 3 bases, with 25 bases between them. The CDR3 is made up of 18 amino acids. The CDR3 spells CASSIPDGFGNGTDTQYF. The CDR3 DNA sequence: TGTGCCAGCAGTATTCCGGATGGGTTCGGGAACGGGACAGATACGCAGTATTTT.

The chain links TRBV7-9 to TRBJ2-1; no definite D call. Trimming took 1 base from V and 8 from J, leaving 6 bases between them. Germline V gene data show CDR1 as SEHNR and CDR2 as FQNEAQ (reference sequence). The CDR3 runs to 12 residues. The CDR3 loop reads CASSLVPHEQFF. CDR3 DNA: TGTGCCAGCAGCTTAGTTCCCCATGAGCAGTTCTTC. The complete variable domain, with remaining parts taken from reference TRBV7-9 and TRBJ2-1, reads DTGVSQNPRHKITKRGQNVTFRCDPISEHNRLYWYRQTLGQGPEFLTYFQNEAQLEKSRLLSDRFSAERPKGSFSTLEIQRTEQGDSAMYLCASSLVPHEQFFGPGTRLTVL.

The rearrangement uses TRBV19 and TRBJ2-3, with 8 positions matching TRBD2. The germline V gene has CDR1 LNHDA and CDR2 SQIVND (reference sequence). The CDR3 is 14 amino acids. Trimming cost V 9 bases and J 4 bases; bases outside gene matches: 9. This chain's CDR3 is CASRSGGDADTQYF. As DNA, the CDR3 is TGTGCCAGCAGAAGCGGGGGCGACGCAGATACGCAGTATTTT.

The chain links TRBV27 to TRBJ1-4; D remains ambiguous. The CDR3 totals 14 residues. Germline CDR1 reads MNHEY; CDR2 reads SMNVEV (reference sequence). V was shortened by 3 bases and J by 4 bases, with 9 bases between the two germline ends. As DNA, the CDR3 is TGTGCCAGCAGTTTGCGAGTTTATAATGAAAAACTGTTTTTT. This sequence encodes CASSLRVYNEKLFF.

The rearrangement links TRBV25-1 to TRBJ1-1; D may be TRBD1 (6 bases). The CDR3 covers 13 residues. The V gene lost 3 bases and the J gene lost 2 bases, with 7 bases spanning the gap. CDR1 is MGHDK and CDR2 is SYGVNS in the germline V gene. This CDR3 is CASSDRGNTEAFF. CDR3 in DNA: TGTGCCAGCAGTGACAGGGGTAACACTGAAGCTTTCTTT.

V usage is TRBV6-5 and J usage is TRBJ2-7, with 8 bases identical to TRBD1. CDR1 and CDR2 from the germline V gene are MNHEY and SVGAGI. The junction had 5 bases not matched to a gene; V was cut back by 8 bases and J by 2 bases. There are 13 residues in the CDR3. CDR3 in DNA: TGTGCCAGCGGTCGACAGGGGACCTACGAGCAGTACTTC. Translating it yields CASGRQGTYEQYF.

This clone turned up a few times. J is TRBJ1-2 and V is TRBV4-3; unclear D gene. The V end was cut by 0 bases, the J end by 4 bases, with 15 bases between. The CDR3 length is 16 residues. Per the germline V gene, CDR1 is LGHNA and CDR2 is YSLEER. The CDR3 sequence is CASSQDRARGFYGYTF. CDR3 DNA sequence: TGCGCCAGCAGCCAAGATCGGGCCCGCGGGTTCTATGGCTACACCTTC.

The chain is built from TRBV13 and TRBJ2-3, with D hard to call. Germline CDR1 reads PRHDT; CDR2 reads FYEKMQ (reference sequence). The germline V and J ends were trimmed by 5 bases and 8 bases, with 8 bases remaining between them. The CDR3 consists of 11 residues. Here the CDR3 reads CASSLLGTQYF. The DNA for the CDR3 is TGTGCCAGCAGCCTGCTAGGTACGCAGTATTTT.

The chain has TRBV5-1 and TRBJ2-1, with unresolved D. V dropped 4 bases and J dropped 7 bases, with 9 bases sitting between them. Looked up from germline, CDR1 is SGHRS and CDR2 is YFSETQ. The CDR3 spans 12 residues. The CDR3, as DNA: TGCGCCAGCAGCCTGGACCTAAATGAGCAGTTCTTC. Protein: CASSLDLNEQFF.